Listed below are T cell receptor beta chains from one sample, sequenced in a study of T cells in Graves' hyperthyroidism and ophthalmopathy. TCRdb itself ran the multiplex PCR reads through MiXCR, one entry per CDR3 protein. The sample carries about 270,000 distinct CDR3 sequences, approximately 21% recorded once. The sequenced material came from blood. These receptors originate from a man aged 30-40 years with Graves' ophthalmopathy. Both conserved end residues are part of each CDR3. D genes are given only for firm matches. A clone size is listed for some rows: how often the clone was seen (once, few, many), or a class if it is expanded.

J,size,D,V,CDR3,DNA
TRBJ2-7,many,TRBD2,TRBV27,CASSLSAGLAGNREQYF,TGTGCCAGCAGTTTAAGTGCAGGGCTAGCGGGAAATCGGGAGCAGTACTTC
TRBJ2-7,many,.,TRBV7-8,CASSLARFGTYEQYF,TGTGCCAGCAGCTTAGCGCGTTTCGGAACCTACGAGCAGTACTTC
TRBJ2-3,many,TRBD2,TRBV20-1,CSAQILAGNTDTQYF,TGCAGTGCCCAGATACTAGCGGGAAACACAGATACGCAGTATTTT
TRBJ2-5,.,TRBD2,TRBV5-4,CASSPSGGSETQYF,TGTGCCAGCAGTCCGTCGGGCGGGAGTGAGACCCAGTACTTC
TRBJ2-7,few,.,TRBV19,CASSKGSYYEQYF,TGTGCCAGTAGTAAGGGCAGCTACTACGAGCAGTACTTC
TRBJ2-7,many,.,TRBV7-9,CASSFNADHLDEQYF,TGTGCCAGCAGCTTTAACGCAGACCATCTTGACGAGCAGTACTTC
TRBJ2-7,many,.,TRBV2,CASSRIAITYEQYF,TGTGCCAGCAGTAGGATAGCGATAACCTACGAGCAGTACTTC
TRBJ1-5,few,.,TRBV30,CAWTTGGQQPQHF,TGTGCCTGGACCACCGGGGGCCAGCAGCCCCAGCATTTT
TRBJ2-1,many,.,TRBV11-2,CASSPTRRSYNEQFF,TGTGCCAGCAGTCCAACTAGGAGGTCCTACAATGAGCAGTTCTTC
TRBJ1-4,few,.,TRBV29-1,CSVMGGEKLFF,TGCAGCGTCATGGGAGGGGAAAAACTGTTTTTT
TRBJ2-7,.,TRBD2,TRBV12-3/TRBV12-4,CASREGLAGGYEQYF,TGTGCCAGCAGGGAAGGACTAGCGGGGGGGTACGAGCAGTACTTC
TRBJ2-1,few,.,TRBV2,CASREGNNEQFF,TGTGCCAGCAGGGAGGGGAACAATGAGCAGTTCTTC
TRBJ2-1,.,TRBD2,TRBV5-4,CASSLSAGGINEQFF,TGTGCCAGCAGCTTGAGTGCGGGAGGTATCAATGAGCAGTTCTTC
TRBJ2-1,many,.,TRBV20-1,CSASNSEQFF,TGCAGTGCTAGTAACAGTGAGCAGTTCTTC
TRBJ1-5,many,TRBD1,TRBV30,CAWSGNRGMGSNQPQHF,TGTGCCTGGAGTGGCAACAGGGGGATGGGGAGCAATCAGCCCCAGCATTTT
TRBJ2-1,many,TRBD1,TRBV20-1,CSANQDRGGNEQFF,TGCAGTGCTAATCAGGACAGGGGGGGGAATGAGCAGTTCTTC
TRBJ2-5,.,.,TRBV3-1,CASSQDRNSQYF,TGTGCCAGCAGCCAAGACAGGAACAGCCAGTACTTC
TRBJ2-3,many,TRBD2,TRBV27,CASSLSGRASTDTQYF,TGTGCCAGCAGTCTCTCCGGGAGGGCTTCCACAGATACGCAGTATTTT
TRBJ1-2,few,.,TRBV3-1,CASSLLGGSGYTF,TGTGCCAGCAGCCTGTTGGGCGGGAGTGGCTACACCTTC
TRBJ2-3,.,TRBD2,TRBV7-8,CASSATLAGVSTDTQYF,TGTGCCAGCAGCGCGACGCTAGCGGGAGTAAGCACAGATACGCAGTATTTT
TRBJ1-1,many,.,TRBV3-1,CASSQGQGWRTEAFF,TGTGCCAGCAGCCAAGGGCAGGGTTGGAGGACTGAAGCTTTCTTT
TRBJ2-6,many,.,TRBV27,CASSSRTLSGANVLTF,TGTGCCAGCAGTTCGAGGACGCTCTCTGGGGCCAACGTCCTGACTTTC
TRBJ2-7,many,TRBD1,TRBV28,CASSLRQGAYEQYF,TGTGCCAGCAGTTTAAGACAGGGGGCCTACGAGCAGTACTTC
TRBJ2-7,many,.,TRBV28,CASSVGGTRFNEQYF,TGTGCCAGCAGTGTAGGCGGGACACGGTTCAACGAGCAGTACTTC
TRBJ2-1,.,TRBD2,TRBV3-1,CASRGGGLGNNEQFF,TGTGCCAGCAGGGGCGGGGGACTAGGTAACAATGAGCAGTTCTTC
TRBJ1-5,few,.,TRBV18,CASTQGQNSNQPQHF,TGTGCCAGCACACAAGGACAGAATAGCAATCAGCCCCAGCATTTT
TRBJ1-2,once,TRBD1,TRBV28,CASSDPGTGEYGYTF,TGCGCCAGCAGTGACCCCGGGACAGGGGAGTATGGCTACACCTTC
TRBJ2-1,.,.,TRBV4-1,CASSQGAGTPYNEQFF,TGCGCCAGCAGCCAAGGGGCTGGAACCCCGTACAATGAGCAGTTCTTC
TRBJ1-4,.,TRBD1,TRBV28,CASSDRGQEKLFF,TGTGCCAGCAGCGACAGGGGGCAAGAAAAACTGTTTTTT
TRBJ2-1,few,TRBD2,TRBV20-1,CSARDPGGPHNEQFF,TGCAGTGCTAGAGATCCGGGGGGGCCCCACAATGAGCAGTTCTTC
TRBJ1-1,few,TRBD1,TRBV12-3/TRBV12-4,CASRLDRGRAAAFF,TGTGCCAGCAGACTGGACAGGGGGCGAGCAGCAGCTTTCTTT
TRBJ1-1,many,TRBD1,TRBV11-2,CASSPGGLNTEAFF,TGTGCCAGCAGCCCAGGGGGTCTGAACACTGAAGCTTTCTTT
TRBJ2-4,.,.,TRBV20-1,CSARGRQGGAKNIQYF,TGCAGTGCTAGAGGGCGGCAAGGCGGGGCCAAAAACATTCAGTACTTC
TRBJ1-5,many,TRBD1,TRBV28,CASSRQGKPQPQHF,TGTGCCAGCAGTCGACAGGGTAAACCTCAGCCCCAGCATTTT
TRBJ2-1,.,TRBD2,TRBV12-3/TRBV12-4,CASRYLLAGNNEQFF,TGTGCCAGCAGATACCTACTAGCGGGGAACAATGAGCAGTTCTTC
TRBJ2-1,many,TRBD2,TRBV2,CASRPLGLAGVGEQFF,TGTGCCAGCAGGCCCTTGGGACTAGCGGGAGTAGGTGAGCAGTTCTTC
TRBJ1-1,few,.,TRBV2,CASKRSGPNTEAFF,TGTGCCAGCAAAAGATCAGGGCCTAACACTGAAGCTTTCTTT